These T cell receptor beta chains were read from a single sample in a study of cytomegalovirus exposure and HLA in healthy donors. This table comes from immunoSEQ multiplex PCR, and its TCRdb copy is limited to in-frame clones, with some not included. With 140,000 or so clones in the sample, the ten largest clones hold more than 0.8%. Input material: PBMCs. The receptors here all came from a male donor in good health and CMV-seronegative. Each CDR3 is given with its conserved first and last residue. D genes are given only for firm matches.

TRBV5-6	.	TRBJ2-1	TGTGCCAGCAGCTTTACTACCTCCTACAATGAGCAGTTCTTC	CASSFTTSYNEQFF
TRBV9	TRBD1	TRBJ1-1	TGTGCCAGCAGCGTAGGTAATCAGGGGGTGTTTGAAGCTTTCTTT	CASSVGNQGVFEAFF
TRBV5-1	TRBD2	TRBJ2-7	TGCGCCAGCAGCTTGGACCTTGGGCTAGCGGGGGCCGAGCAGTACTTC	CASSLDLGLAGAEQYF
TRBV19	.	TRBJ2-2	TGTGCCAGTAGTACAGGGAACACCGGGGAGCTGTTTTTT	CASSTGNTGELFF
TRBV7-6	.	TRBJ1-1	TGTGCCAGCAGCTTAGCTACCAGGATTCTTAACACTGAAGCTTTCTTT	CASSLATRILNTEAFF
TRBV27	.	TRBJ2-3	TGTGCCAGCAGATTTAACGGCAACGGTGGGAGTACGCAGTATTTT	CASRFNGNGGSTQYF
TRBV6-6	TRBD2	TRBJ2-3	TGTGCCAGCAGGGGAGGGGACCTTCCTCGCACAGATACGCAGTATTTT	CASRGGDLPRTDTQYF
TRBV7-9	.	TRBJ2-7	TGTGCCAGCAGCTCCGCTGTCCTTGGGACACCCCTTAGCTACGAGCAGTACTTC	CASSSAVLGTPLSYEQYF
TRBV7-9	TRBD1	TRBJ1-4	TGTGCCAGCAGCTTAGCCGGGACAGGGCTTGAGAAACTGTTTTTT	CASSLAGTGLEKLFF
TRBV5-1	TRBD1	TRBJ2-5	TGCGCCAGCAGCTTTGGACAGGGGGGGGAGACCCAGTACTTC	CASSFGQGGETQYF
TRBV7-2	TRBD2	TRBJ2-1	TGTGCCAGCAGCTTAGAGCAGCGGGGGATAGTCCGAAATGAGCAGTTCTTC	CASSLEQRGIVRNEQFF
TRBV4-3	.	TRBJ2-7	TGCGCCAGCAGCCAAGACTGGACAGAGGGTTACGAGCAGTACTTC	CASSQDWTEGYEQYF
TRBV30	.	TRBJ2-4	TGTGCCTGGAGTAAGAAGTTAGGACAGGGACTAAGAAACATTCAGTACTTC	CAWSKKLGQGLRNIQYF
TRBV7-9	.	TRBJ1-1	TGTGCCAGCAGCTTAAAAGGGGCCGTCACTGAAGCTTTCTTT	CASSLKGAVTEAFF
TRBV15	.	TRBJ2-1	TGTGCCACCAGCGTCTGGGGGGAAGGTAACAATGAGCAGTTCTTC	CATSVWGEGNNEQFF
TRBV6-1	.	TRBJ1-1	TGTGCCAGCAGTGGGACTAGGGTGAACACTGAAGCTTTCTTT	CASSGTRVNTEAFF
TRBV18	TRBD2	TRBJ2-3	TGTGCCAGCTCACCGGCGGGAGAGGGCACAGATACGCAGTATTTT	CASSPAGEGTDTQYF
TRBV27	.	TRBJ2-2	TGTGCCAGCAGTCCGCCCAGAACAGATGCGAACACCGGGGAGCTGTTTTTT	CASSPPRTDANTGELFF
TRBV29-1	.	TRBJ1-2	TGCAGCGTTGTTGAGGCCCCAAAGTACACCTTC	CSVVEAPKYTF
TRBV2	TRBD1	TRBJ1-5	TGTGCCAGCAGTGGGGGACAGGACACTAGCAATCAGCCCCAGCATTTT	CASSGGQDTSNQPQHF
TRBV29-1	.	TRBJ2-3	TGCAGCCTCGCGGGGACAGCCAAGGTTGCCCAGAGCACAGATACGCAGTATTTT	CSLAGTAKVAQSTDTQYF
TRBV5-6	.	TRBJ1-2	TGTGCCAGCAGCTTGGTTCAGGTTCAGGGTCTGTGGGGCTACACCTTC	CASSLVQVQGLWGYTF
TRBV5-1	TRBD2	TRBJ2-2	TGCGCCAGCAGCTTGGGAAGCGGGAGAGTCACCGGGGAGCTGTTTTTT	CASSLGSGRVTGELFF
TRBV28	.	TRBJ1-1	TGTGCCAGCAGTTTGATCACAGGGTCGAACACTGAAGCTTTCTTT	CASSLITGSNTEAFF
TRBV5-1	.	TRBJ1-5	TGCGCCAGCAGCTCGGATGCGGGGCTCGGGCAGCCCCAGCATTTT	CASSSDAGLGQPQHF
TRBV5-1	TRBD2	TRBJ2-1	TGCGCCAGCAGCGGGGGACTAGCGGGACGTGTGCAGTTCTTC	CASSGGLAGRVQFF
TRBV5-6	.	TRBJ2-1	TGTGCCAGCAGCTTGGATAGCGTCCCCTACAATGAGCAGTTCTTC	CASSLDSVPYNEQFF
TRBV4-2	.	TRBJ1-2	TGTGCCAGCAGCCAAGATTCGACAGGAGCTAACTATGGCTACACCTTC	CASSQDSTGANYGYTF
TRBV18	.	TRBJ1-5	TGTGCCAGCTCACCAGGGACAATCGCTATAGGCAATCAGCCCCAGCATTTT	CASSPGTIAIGNQPQHF
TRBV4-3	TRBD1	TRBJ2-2	TGCGCCAGCAGACGCGACAGGGGAATATCGGGCGGGGAGCTGTTTTTT	CASRRDRGISGGELFF
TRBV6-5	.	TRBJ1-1	TGTGCCAGCAGTTACTCCAGGGCCCGGGCTGAAGCTTTCTTT	CASSYSRARAEAFF
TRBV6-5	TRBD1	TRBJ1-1	TGTGCCAGCAGTCCGACAGGGCAGAACACTGAAGCTTTCTTT	CASSPTGQNTEAFF
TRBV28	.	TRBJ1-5	TGTGCCAGCAGCCCCGGGGTCAGGGGAGAGGGCAATCAGCCCCAGCATTTT	CASSPGVRGEGNQPQHF
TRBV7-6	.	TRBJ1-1	TGTGCCAGCAGCGAAACCAGGGGAAACACTGAAGCTTTCTTT	CASSETRGNTEAFF
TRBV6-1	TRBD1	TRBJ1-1	TGTGCCAGCAGAGTACAGGGGTATACTGAAGCTTTCTTT	CASRVQGYTEAFF
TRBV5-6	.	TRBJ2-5	TGTGCCAGCAGCAAACAGGCGGAGACCCAGTACTTC	CASSKQAETQYF
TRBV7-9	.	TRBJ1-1	TGTGCCAGCAGCTTGACACCTCTGAACACTGAAGCTTTCTTT	CASSLTPLNTEAFF
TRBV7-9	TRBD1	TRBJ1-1	TGTGCCAGCAGCTTAGGCAGGGGGTTTGAAGCTTTCTTT	CASSLGRGFEAFF
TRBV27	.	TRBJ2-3	TGTGCCAGCAGCAGAACCGGGGAGCAGTATTTT	CASSRTGEQYF
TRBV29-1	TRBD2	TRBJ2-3	TGCAGCGCCGGGGGGAGACTCACAGATACGCAGTATTTT	CSAGGRLTDTQYF
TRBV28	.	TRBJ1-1	TGTGCCAGCAGTTTGAGACAGGTAGAAGCTTTCTTT	CASSLRQVEAFF
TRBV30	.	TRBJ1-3	TGTGCCTGGAGTGTGGCGGGGGCCCCCTCTGGAAACACCATATATTTT	CAWSVAGAPSGNTIYF
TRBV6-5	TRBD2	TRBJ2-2	TGTGCCAGCGGCGGGGGGCGGACCGGGGAGCTGTTTTTT	CASGGGRTGELFF
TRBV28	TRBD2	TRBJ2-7	TGTGCCAGTTGTATCGGACTAGTTAGCGGCGAGCAGTACTTC	CASCIGLVSGEQYF
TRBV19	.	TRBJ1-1	TGTGCCAGTAGTATTTTTGGGGGCTCGAACACTGAAGCTTTCTTT	CASSIFGGSNTEAFF
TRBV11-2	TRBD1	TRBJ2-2	TGTGCCAGCAGTGAGGACAGGATCGGCACCGGGGAGCTGTTTTTT	CASSEDRIGTGELFF
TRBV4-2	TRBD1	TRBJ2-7	TGTGCCAGCAGCCAAGAAGGGACAGGGATGTCTTCCTACGAGCAGTACTTC	CASSQEGTGMSSYEQYF
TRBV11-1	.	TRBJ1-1	TGTGCCAGCAGCTTAGCGGCGGCAGCGAACACTGAAGCTTTCTTT	CASSLAAAANTEAFF
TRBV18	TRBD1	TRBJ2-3	TGTGCCAGCTCACCACCGACAGGGTCAGTGTTGGATACGCAGTATTTT	CASSPPTGSVLDTQYF
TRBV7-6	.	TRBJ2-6	TGTGCCAGCAGCTTTGACACCAGCTCTGGGGCCAACGTCCTGACTTTC	CASSFDTSSGANVLTF
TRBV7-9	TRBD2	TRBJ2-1	TGTGCCAGCAGCCCTAGCGGGGATTACAATGAGCAGTTCTTC	CASSPSGDYNEQFF
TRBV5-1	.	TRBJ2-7	TGCGCCAGCAGTCAGGACGGGACCTACGAGCAGTACTTC	CASSQDGTYEQYF
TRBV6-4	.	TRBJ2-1	TGTGCCAGCAGCCCACAAGGACTCACGGCCTACAATGAGCAGTTCTTC	CASSPQGLTAYNEQFF
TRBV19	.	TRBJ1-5	TGTGCCAGTAGTGATTTCGGGAGGAGCAATCAGCCCCAGCATTTT	CASSDFGRSNQPQHF
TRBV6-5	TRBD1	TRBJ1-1	TGTGCCAGCATCCGCAAGGGGGCAGGGTCCACTGAAGCTTTCTTT	CASIRKGAGSTEAFF
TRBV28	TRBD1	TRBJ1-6	TGTGCCAGCAGGCCACAGGGGGTAGGTAATTCACCCCTCCACTTT	CASRPQGVGNSPLHF
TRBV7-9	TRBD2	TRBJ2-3	TGTGCCAGCAGCCCTAGTATTAGCGGGAGAAGGGTAGATACGCAGTATTTT	CASSPSISGRRVDTQYF
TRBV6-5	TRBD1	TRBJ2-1	TGTGCCAGCAGTTCAAAACAGGGGGTCAATGAGCAGTTCTTC	CASSSKQGVNEQFF
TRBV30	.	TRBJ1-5	TGTGCCTGGAAACAGGGAGGGGATCAGCCCCAGCATTTT	CAWKQGGDQPQHF
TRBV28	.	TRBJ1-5	TGTGCCAGCAGTTTGGCGGGAGGGGTCGATCAGCCCCAGCATTTT	CASSLAGGVDQPQHF